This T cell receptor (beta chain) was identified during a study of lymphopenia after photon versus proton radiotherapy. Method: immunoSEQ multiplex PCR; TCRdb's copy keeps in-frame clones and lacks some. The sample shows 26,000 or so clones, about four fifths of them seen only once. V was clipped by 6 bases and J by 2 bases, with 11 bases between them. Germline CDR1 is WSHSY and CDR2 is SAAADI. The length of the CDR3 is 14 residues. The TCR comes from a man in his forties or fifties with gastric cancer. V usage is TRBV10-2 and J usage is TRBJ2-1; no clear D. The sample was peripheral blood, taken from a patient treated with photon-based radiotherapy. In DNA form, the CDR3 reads TGCGCCAGCAGGGTCGCGACGGCCTACAATGAGCAGTTCTTC. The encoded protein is CASRVATAYNEQFF.